This TCR beta chain derives from a study of blood T cell repertoires in COVID-19. Overall study: Collection of acute and convalescent COVID-19 samples took place in the United States, Italy and Spain. PBMCs, B-cell-depleted T cells, or T cells provided the cDNA or gDNA that made up the material.

TCRdb's copy holds only in-frame clones and misses some; the assay was immunoSEQ multiplex PCR. The profile covers more than 65,000 clones, with about four fifths appearing a single time and 35% to 40% taken by the ten largest. Germline assignment: CDR1 LNHNV and CDR2 YYDKDF (reference sequence). The length of the CDR3 is 15 residues. The trim removed 9 bases at V and 10 bases at J, leaving 11 bases unmatched. This sequence originates from a woman aged 65 to 85 with acute or convalescent COVID-19. The sample taken for sequencing was peripheral blood. V gene TRBV15 combines with J gene TRBJ2-1, with 14 positions matching TRBD2. The CDR3 region is CATRLAGGPLGEQFF. In DNA form, the CDR3 reads TGTGCCACTAGACTAGCGGGAGGGCCTCTTGGAGAGCAGTTCTTC.